These 8 T cell receptor beta chains came from one sample sequenced in a study of T-cell reconstitution after alpha-beta-depleted transplantation in children. During its preparation, the TCRbeta library received unique molecular identifiers. MiXCR was run by TCRdb on the PCR reads, yielding one entry per CDR3 protein. This repertoire shows about 360,000 distinct CDR3 sequences, about 14% found once; its top ten account for around 4%. Sequenced material: PBMCs, taken from the stem cell graft. Source of these receptors: a human donor who donated a stem cell graft to a child with Fanconi anemia.

This clonotype was seen a few times. The genes are TRBV11-3 and TRBJ2-2, with a possible D match to TRBD1 (5 bases). Per germline, CDR1 SGHNT and CDR2 YENEEA. Trimming shortened V by 5 bases and J by 1 base, and 11 bases separated the two germline ends. This CDR3 has 15 residues. CDR3 bases: TGTGCCAGCAGCCACGGCGACAGGAACACCGGGGAGCTGTTTTTT. It is translated as CASSHGDRNTGELFF.

There are many counts of this clonotype. This chain connects TRBV30 to TRBJ1-1; D gene ambiguous. The CDR3 is 11 amino acids. Deletions cut 2 bases from V and 7 bases from J, with 8 bases between. Per germline, CDR1 GTSNPN and CDR2 SVGIG (reference sequence). The CDR3 protein is CAWSRADEAFF. The DNA of the CDR3 is TGTGCCTGGAGTCGGGCAGATGAAGCTTTCTTT.

This clonotype was found a few times. The V call is TRBV27, the J call TRBJ2-2; the D gene is possibly TRBD2 (5 bases). CDR3 length: 17 residues. In germline, CDR1 is MNHEY, CDR2 SMNVEV (reference sequence). V was cut by 0 bases and J by 7 bases, with 18 bases left in between. CDR3 coding DNA: TGTGCCAGCAGTTTATCGTCCCAGCGCCTAGGAGGCGGGGAGCTGTTTTTT. Translation gives CASSLSSQRLGGGELFF.

This clonotype was observed a handful of times. V usage is TRBV12-3 or TRBV12-4 and J usage is TRBJ1-2, with D unresolved. The CDR3 runs to 14 residues. V lost 2 bases to trimming and J lost 0 bases, with 7 bases between them. The CDR3 loop reads CASSLWESNYGYTF. The CDR3, as DNA: TGTGCCAGCAGTTTATGGGAGTCTAACTATGGCTACACCTTC.

This clonotype was seen only a few times. In DNA form, the CDR3 reads TGTGCCAGCAGCTTAAACGTACTAGGGTCCACCGGGGAGCTGTTTTTT. Protein product: CASSLNVLGSTGELFF. V is TRBV14 and J is TRBJ2-2; D is possibly TRBD2 (5 bases). This CDR3 is built from 16 residues. With 5 bases removed from V and 4 bases from J, the gap between germline ends came to 17 bases. In germline, CDR1 is SGHDN, CDR2 FVKESK.

This clonotype appeared a few times. V and J are TRBV7-2 and TRBJ2-3; D gene uncertain. V dropped 1 base and J dropped 2 bases, with 10 bases sitting between them. CDR1 SGHTA and CDR2 FQGNSA come from the germline V gene. The CDR3 sequence is 15 residues long. CDR3 residues: CASSLDSHSTDTQYF. CDR3 in DNA: TGTGCCAGCAGCTTAGACAGCCACTCCACAGATACGCAGTATTTT.

About this clonotype: A much bigger clone sits one base away, suggesting this may be a read error. The conserved final phenylalanine or tryptophan is absent from the CDR3, which likely points to a read error. The V gene is TRBV29-1, the J gene TRBJ1-1; 7 bases are a match to TRBD1. CDR1 and CDR2 from the germline V gene are SQVTM and ANQGSEA. After removal of 6 bases from V and 0 bases from J, the junction contained 1 base not matched to a gene. CDR3 size: 12 residues. DNA for the CDR3: TGCAGCGTGGGGACAGTGAACACTGAAGCTTTCTGT. Protein sequence: CSVGTVNTEAFC.

This clonotype was counted only a few times. The chain's CDR3 is CASRQGSGNTIYF. The DNA for the CDR3 is TGTGCCAGCAGGCAGGGTTCCGGAAACACCATATATTTT. The chain links TRBV28 to TRBJ1-3; D might be TRBD1 (5 bases). This CDR3 region has 13 residues. Trimming removed 6 bases at V and 4 bases at J, with 10 bases between. Germline V CDR1 and CDR2: MDHEN, SYDVKM. The complete variable domain, with remaining parts taken from reference TRBV28 and TRBJ1-3, reads DVKVTQSSRYLVKRTGEKVFLECVQDMDHENMFWYRQDPGLGLRLIYFSYDVKMKEKGDIPEGYSVSREKKERFSLILESASTNQTSMYLCASRQGSGNTIYFGEGSWLTVV.